Included here is one T cell receptor beta chain sequence, with context. In the authors' methods: Quantification of nucleated cells was approximated via reference gene primer amplification. Sequencing was performed with immunoSEQ multiplex PCR; in TCRdb, only in-frame clones are kept and a portion is missing. The V and J calls and clone size are taken from that table; D and trimming were inferred from the DNA. The sample lists around 300,000 clones; 86% were seen once. The data derive from a study of blood T cell repertoires in COVID-19. Across the study: Spain, Italy and the United States supplied samples that represented acute and convalescent COVID-19. PBMCs, B-cell-depleted T cells, or T cells were the source of the cDNA or gDNA that made up the material.

The CDR3 is 15 residues long. Germline V gives CDR1 MNHEY, CDR2 SVGEGT. Germline trimming cut 5 bases from V and 7 bases from J; bases unmatched to any gene: 6. The V call is TRBV6-2 or TRBV6-3, the J call TRBJ1-6; TRBD1 matches 9 bases. The clonotype was recovered from a woman aged 30 to 39 with active or convalescent COVID-19. Material for sequencing was peripheral blood. As DNA, the CDR3 is TGTGCCAGCAGTAATGGACAGGGGCCGAATTCACCCCTCCACTTT. Amino acid sequence: CASSNGQGPNSPLHF.